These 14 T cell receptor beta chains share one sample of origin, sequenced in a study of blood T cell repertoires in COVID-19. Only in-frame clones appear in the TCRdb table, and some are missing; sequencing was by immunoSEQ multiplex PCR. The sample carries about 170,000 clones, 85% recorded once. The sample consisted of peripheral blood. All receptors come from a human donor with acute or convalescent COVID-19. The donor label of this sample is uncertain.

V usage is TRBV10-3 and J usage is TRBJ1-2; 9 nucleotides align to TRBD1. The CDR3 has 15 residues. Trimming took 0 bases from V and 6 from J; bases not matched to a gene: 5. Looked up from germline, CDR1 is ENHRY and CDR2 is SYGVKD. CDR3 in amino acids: CAISESDRGTNGYTF. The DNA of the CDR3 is TGTGCCATCAGTGAGTCGGACAGGGGAACAAATGGCTACACCTTC.

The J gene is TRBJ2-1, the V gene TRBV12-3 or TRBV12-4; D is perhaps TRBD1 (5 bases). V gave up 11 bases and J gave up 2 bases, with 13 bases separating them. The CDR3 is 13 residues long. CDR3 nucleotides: TGTGCCGGTCGGCAGGGAACCTACAATGAGCAGTTCTTC. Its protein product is CAGRQGTYNEQFF.

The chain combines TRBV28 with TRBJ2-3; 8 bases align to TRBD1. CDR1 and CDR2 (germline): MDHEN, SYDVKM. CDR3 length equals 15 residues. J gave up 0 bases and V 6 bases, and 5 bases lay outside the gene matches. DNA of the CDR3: TGTGCCAGCAGCGTACAGGGGGTTAGCACAGATACGCAGTATTTT. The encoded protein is CASSVQGVSTDTQYF.

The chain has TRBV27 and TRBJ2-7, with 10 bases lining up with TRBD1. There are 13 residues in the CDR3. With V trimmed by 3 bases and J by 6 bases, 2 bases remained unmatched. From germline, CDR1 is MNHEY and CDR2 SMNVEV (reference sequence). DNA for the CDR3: TGTGCCAGCAGTTTTTGGGACAGGGGCGAGCAGTACTTC. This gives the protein CASSFWDRGEQYF.

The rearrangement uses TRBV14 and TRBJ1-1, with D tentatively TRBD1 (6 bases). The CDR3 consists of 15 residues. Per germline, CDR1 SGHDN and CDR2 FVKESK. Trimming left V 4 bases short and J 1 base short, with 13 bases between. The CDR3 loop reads CASSLLGASNTEAFF. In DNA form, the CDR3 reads TGTGCCAGCAGCCTCCTGGGGGCTTCGAACACTGAAGCTTTCTTT.

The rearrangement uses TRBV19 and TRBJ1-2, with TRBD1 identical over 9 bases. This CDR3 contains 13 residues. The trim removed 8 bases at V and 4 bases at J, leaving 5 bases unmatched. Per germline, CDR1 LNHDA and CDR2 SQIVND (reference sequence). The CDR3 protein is CASAGQGRYGYTF. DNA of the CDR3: TGTGCCAGTGCTGGACAGGGGCGCTATGGCTACACCTTC. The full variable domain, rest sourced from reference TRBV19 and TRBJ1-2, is DGGITQSPKYLFRKEGQNVTLSCEQNLNHDAMYWYRQDPGQGLRLIYYSQIVNDFQKGDIAEGYSVSREKKESFPLTVTSAQKNPTAFYLCASAGQGRYGYTFGSGTRLTVV.

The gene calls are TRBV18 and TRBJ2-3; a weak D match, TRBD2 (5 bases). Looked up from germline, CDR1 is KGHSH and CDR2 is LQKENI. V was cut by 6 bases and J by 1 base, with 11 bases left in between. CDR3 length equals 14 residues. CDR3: CASSEGAGTDTQYF. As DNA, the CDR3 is TGTGCCAGCTCTGAGGGCGCAGGCACAGATACGCAGTATTTT.

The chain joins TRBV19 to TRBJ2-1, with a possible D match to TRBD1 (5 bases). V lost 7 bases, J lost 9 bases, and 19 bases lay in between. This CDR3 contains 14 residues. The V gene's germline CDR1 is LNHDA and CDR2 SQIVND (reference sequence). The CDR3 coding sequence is TGTGCCAGTAATCCCTCGAGGCAGGGTCTTGAGCAGTTCTTC. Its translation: CASNPSRQGLEQFF.

The CDR3 loop reads CASSLNGPSFTGELFF. As DNA, the CDR3 is TGTGCCAGCAGCTTAAATGGGCCAAGTTTTACCGGGGAGCTGTTTTTT. This chain connects TRBV7-3 to TRBJ2-2; D uncertain. Trimming took 1 base from V and 5 from J, leaving 14 bases between them. The CDR3 contains 16 residues. Germline V gene lookup returns CDR1 SGHTA and CDR2 FQGTGA.

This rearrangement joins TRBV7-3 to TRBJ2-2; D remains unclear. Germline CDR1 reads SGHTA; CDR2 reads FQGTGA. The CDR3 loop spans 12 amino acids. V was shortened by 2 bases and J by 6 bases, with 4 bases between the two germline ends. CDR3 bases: TGTGCCAGCAGCTTATATGCCGGGGAGCTGTTTTTT. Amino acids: CASSLYAGELFF.

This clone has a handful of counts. This chain's CDR3 is CASSQTPGTAPNEQFF. CDR3 nucleotides: TGTGCCAGCTCACAGACTCCCGGGACAGCGCCCAATGAGCAGTTCTTC. The J gene is TRBJ2-1, the V gene TRBV18; TRBD1 agrees at 7 bases. The germline gives CDR1 KGHSH, CDR2 LQKENI. This CDR3 is built from 16 residues. V shed 4 bases, J shed 6 bases, and the junction held 12 bases outside the gene matches.

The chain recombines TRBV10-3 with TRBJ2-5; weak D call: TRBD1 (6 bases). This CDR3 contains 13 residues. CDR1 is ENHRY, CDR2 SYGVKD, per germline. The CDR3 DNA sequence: TGTGCGACAAGCAGGGGTGATGTAGAGACCCAGTACTTC. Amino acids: CATSRGDVETQYF.

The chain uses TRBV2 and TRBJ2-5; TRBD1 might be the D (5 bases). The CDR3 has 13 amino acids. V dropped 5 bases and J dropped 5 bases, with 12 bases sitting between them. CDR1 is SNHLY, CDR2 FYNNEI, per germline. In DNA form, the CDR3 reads TGTGCCAGCAGTCCAGGGATGTCGGAGACCCAGTACTTC. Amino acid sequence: CASSPGMSETQYF.

The CDR3 bases are TGCGCCAGCAGCTTGGAGGGGGACAGGGGAAATACTGAAGCTTTCTTT. Its protein is CASSLEGDRGNTEAFF. The chain uses TRBV5-1 and TRBJ1-1, with 10 bases that match TRBD1. The J segment lost 5 bases and the V segment lost 0 bases, leaving 7 bases of the junction unmatched. The CDR3 is 16 amino acids. CDR1 and CDR2 from the germline V gene are SGHRS and YFSETQ.